These 30 T cell receptor beta chains share one sample of origin, sequenced in a study of control samples from healthy donors and cancer patients. TCRdb's table, derived via immunoSEQ multiplex PCR, lists solely in-frame clones and lacks some. The data contain 70,000 to 80,000 clones, 89% of them singletons. Sequencing used PBMCs. The receptor set was obtained from a woman between 45 and 65 years old with colorectal cancer.

The chain recombines TRBV7-9 with TRBJ1-3; perhaps TRBD1 as D (5 bases). Germline CDR1 SEHNR, CDR2 FQNEAQ (reference sequence). V lost 0 bases to trimming and J lost 2 bases, with 17 bases between them. The CDR3 runs to 18 residues. DNA of the CDR3: TGTGCCAGCAGCTTAGCGGGGATTCTTGTCAGGGCTGGAAACACCATATATTTT. It encodes CASSLAGILVRAGNTIYF.

For the CDR3, the DNA is TGTGCCGGCGGACTGAACACCGGGGAGCTGTTTTTT. Residues: CAGGLNTGELFF. The rearrangement links TRBV21-1 to TRBJ2-2; the table's D call, TRBD2, has no DNA check behind it. TRBV21-1 has pseudogene status. CDR3 length: 12 amino acids.

V gene TRBV6-6 combines with J gene TRBJ1-2; D unresolved. Trimming left V 6 bases short and J 6 bases short, with 14 bases between. Germline lookup yields CDR1 MNHNY and CDR2 SVGAGI (reference sequence). This CDR3 region has 13 residues. CDR3 protein: CASSSDRYNGYTF. The CDR3 nucleotides read TGTGCCAGCAGCTCGGACCGTTACAATGGCTACACCTTC.

This clone was counted only a few times. The rearrangement uses TRBV6-5 and TRBJ2-1; D uncertain. The germline V gene has CDR1 MNHEY and CDR2 SVGAGI. The V gene lost 4 bases and the J gene lost 0 bases, with 7 bases spanning the gap. The CDR3 totals 14 residues. The CDR3 bases are TGTGCCAGCAGTTGGACGCCCTCCTACAATGAGCAGTTCTTC. Its translation is CASSWTPSYNEQFF.

The chain links TRBV18 to TRBJ1-6, with TRBD1 matching 7 bases. The CDR3 runs to 17 residues. V lost 0 bases and J lost 4; bases outside the gene matches: 6. Germline CDR1 and CDR2: KGHSH and LQKENI. The CDR3, as DNA: TGTGCCAGCTCACCACCCCGGGCGGGACAGTATAATTCACCCCTCCACTTT. Encoded protein: CASSPPRAGQYNSPLHF. The whole variable domain, remainder taken from reference TRBV18 and TRBJ1-6, is NAGVMQNPRHLVRRRGQEARLRCSPMKGHSHVYWYRQLPEEGLKFMVYLQKENIIDESGMPKERFSAEFPKEGPSILRIQQVVRGDSAAYFCASSPPRAGQYNSPLHFGNGTRLTVT.

The chain employs TRBV5-1 and TRBJ2-2; 8 bases agree with TRBD1. The germline CDR1 and CDR2 sequences are SGHRS and YFSETQ. The CDR3 extends over 16 amino acids. V gave up 3 bases and J gave up 0 bases; unmatched junction bases: 4. The CDR3 reads CASSSGQVTNTGELFF. The DNA for the CDR3 is TGCGCCAGCAGCTCGGGACAGGTGACGAACACCGGGGAGCTGTTTTTT. The whole variable domain, filled in from reference TRBV5-1 and TRBJ2-2, reads KAGVTQTPRYLIKTRGQQVTLSCSPISGHRSVSWYQQTPGQGLQFLFEYFSETQRNKGNFPGRFSGRQFSNSRSEMNVSTLELGDSALYLCASSSGQVTNTGELFFGEGSRLTVL.

This clone appeared once. The chain links TRBV6-4 to TRBJ1-1; the match to TRBD1 covers 7 bases. Germline CDR1 reads MRHNA; CDR2 reads SNTAGT. The CDR3 is 15 residues long. Germline trimming cut 6 bases from V and 2 bases from J; bases unmatched to any gene: 9. In DNA form, the CDR3 reads TGTGCCAGCAGACCCTACGGGACAGTCAACACTGAAGCTTTCTTT. Translation gives CASRPYGTVNTEAFF.

This sequence joins TRBV6-1 and TRBJ1-2; 10 bases match TRBD1. V dropped 4 bases and J dropped 5; count of bases not matched to a gene: 7. The CDR3 is 15 residues long. The germline CDR1 and CDR2 sequences are MNHNS and SASEGT. The CDR3 spells CASSVRGQGQYGYTF. Written as DNA, the CDR3 is TGTGCCAGCAGTGTGCGGGGACAGGGGCAATATGGCTACACCTTC.

The genes are TRBV9 and TRBJ1-4; D unresolved. CDR3 length equals 17 residues. V was shortened by 0 bases and J by 1 base, with 13 bases between the two germline ends. Germline V gene sequence: CDR1 SGDLS, CDR2 YYNGEE. The CDR3 is CASSVGQMVGTNEKLFF. DNA for the CDR3: TGTGCCAGCAGCGTAGGGCAGATGGTGGGAACTAATGAAAAACTGTTTTTT.

The chain couples TRBV20-1 to TRBJ1-3; no clear D. V was cut by 3 bases and J by 0 bases, with 6 bases left in between. The CDR3 is 13 residues long. CDR1 DFQATT and CDR2 SNEGSKA come from the germline V gene (reference sequence). CDR3 sequence: CSASVDSGNTIYF. CDR3 nucleotide sequence: TGCAGTGCTAGTGTAGACTCTGGAAACACCATATATTTT.

This sequence joins TRBV7-2 and TRBJ2-5; possibly TRBD2 for D (5 bases). Germline loops: CDR1 SGHTA, CDR2 FQGNSA. CDR3 length: 15 amino acids. Trimming pared 4 bases from V and 3 bases from J, leaving 15 bases between. This chain's CDR3 is CASSYGSRAKETQYF. CDR3 sequence (DNA): TGTGCCAGCAGCTACGGATCGCGGGCCAAAGAGACCCAGTACTTC.

This clone has a handful of counts. The gene calls are TRBV5-1 and TRBJ1-6, with 7 bases matching TRBD1. V lost 1 base, J lost 7 bases, and 11 bases stayed unmatched. The CDR3 is made up of 17 amino acids. Germline CDR1 and CDR2: SGHRS and YFSETQ. In DNA, the CDR3 is TGCGCCAGCAGCTTGAAATTCTGGGACAGACAAAATTCACCCCTCCACTTT. Translating gives CASSLKFWDRQNSPLHF.

The V gene is TRBV4-3, the J gene TRBJ1-1, with no clear D. V shed 0 bases and J shed 1 base, with 3 bases lying between them. This CDR3 spans 13 amino acids. Germline V gene data show CDR1 as LGHNA and CDR2 as YSLEER. CDR3 in amino acids: CASSQDRNTEAFF. In DNA form, the CDR3 reads TGCGCCAGCAGCCAAGATCGGAACACTGAAGCTTTCTTT.

This chain connects TRBV7-2 to TRBJ2-1; D might be TRBD1 (5 bases). This CDR3 spans 15 amino acids. The V end was cut by 8 bases, the J end by 0 bases, with 14 bases between. Germline V gene data show CDR1 as SGHTA and CDR2 as FQGNSA. The CDR3 DNA sequence: TGTGCCAGCTGCCAGGGCAGGGCCTCCTACAATGAGCAGTTCTTC. Translation gives CASCQGRASYNEQFF. Full variable domain (missing parts from reference TRBV7-2 and TRBJ2-1): GAGVSQSPSNKVTEKGKDVELRCDPISGHTALYWYRQSLGQGLEFLIYFQGNSAPDKSGLPSDRFSAERTGGSVSTLTIQRTQQEDSAVYLCASCQGRASYNEQFFGPGTRLTVL.

The chain combines TRBV5-8 with TRBJ2-3; D is undetermined. Trimming left V 0 bases short and J 6 bases short, with 8 bases between. Germline loops: CDR1 SGHTS, CDR2 YDEGEE. The CDR3 contains 13 residues. CDR3 residues: CASSLVSADTQYF. For the CDR3, the DNA is TGTGCCAGCAGCTTGGTCAGTGCGGATACGCAGTATTTT.

This clone was recorded once. CDR3 amino acids: CASSSQGDYYGYTF. CDR3 nucleotides: TGTGCCAGCAGCTCGCAGGGGGATTACTATGGCTACACCTTC. This sequence joins TRBV5-4 and TRBJ1-2, with 7 positions matching TRBD1. Germline V gene sequence: CDR1 SGHNT, CDR2 YYREEE (reference sequence). The CDR3 totals 14 residues. With V trimmed by 3 bases and J by 3 bases, 5 bases remained unmatched.

This chain links TRBV6-1 with TRBJ2-1; D remains ambiguous. Trimming pared 0 bases from V and 6 bases from J, leaving 6 bases between. The germline V gene encodes CDR1 MNHNS and CDR2 SASEGT. The CDR3 runs 13 residues. CDR3 DNA: TGTGCCAGCAGTGAAGCCTGGAGCAATGAGCAGTTCTTC. It yields the protein CASSEAWSNEQFF.

The chain links TRBV6-5 to TRBJ2-2, with D tentatively TRBD1 (5 bases). Germline values: CDR1 MNHEY, CDR2 SVGAGI. V gave up 6 bases and J gave up 3 bases, with 5 bases separating them. The CDR3 consists of 12 residues. The CDR3 spells CASRGDTGELFF. In DNA, the CDR3 is TGTGCCAGCAGAGGGGACACCGGGGAGCTGTTTTTT.

The J gene is TRBJ1-6, the V gene TRBV3-1 (or the pseudogene TRBV3-2), with a tentative D call TRBD1 (5 bases). The V and J ends lost 4 bases and 3 bases respectively, with 10 bases between them. The CDR3 has 15 amino acids. Germline CDR1 LGHDT, CDR2 YNNKEL (reference sequence). CDR3 sequence (DNA): TGTGCCAGCAGCCCCGCAGGGTTCTATAATTCACCCCTCCACTTT. This codes for CASSPAGFYNSPLHF.

This chain links TRBV19 with TRBJ1-6, with D uncertain. Between the trimmed V and J ends, which lost 9 bases and 3 bases, there was a span of 6 bases. Germline CDR1 and CDR2: LNHDA and SQIVND (reference sequence). There are 12 residues in the CDR3. The CDR3 sequence: CASKHYNSPLHF. The DNA for the CDR3 is TGTGCCAGCAAACACTATAATTCACCCCTCCACTTT.

The sample holds one count of this clone. As DNA, the CDR3 is TGTGCCTCCCGCCTAGCGGGGGCGAACAATGAGCAGTTCTTC. Residues: CASRLAGANNEQFF. The rearrangement uses TRBV30 and TRBJ2-1; 10 bases are shared with TRBD2. The trim removed 7 bases at V and 5 bases at J, leaving 8 bases unmatched. This CDR3 is 14 amino acids long. Germline V gene data show CDR1 as GTSNPN and CDR2 as SVGIG (reference sequence).

The chain uses TRBV4-3 and TRBJ2-3; 15 positions agree with TRBD2. The V gene end was trimmed by 2 bases and the J gene end by 5 bases; junction bases not matched to a gene: 5. From germline, CDR1 is LGHNA and CDR2 YSLEER. The CDR3 loop spans 17 amino acids. The CDR3 DNA is TGCGCCAGCAGCCAAAGGACTAGCGGGGGGGCTGGAGATACGCAGTATTTT. As protein: CASSQRTSGGAGDTQYF.

The V and J genes are TRBV30 and TRBJ1-2; 9 bases agree with TRBD1. The CDR3 extends over 14 amino acids. With V trimmed by 3 bases and J by 4 bases, 6 bases remained unmatched. The V gene's germline CDR1 is GTSNPN and CDR2 SVGIG (reference sequence). In DNA form, the CDR3 reads TGTGCCTGGAGCGAAGACAGGGGGGTCTATGGCTACACCTTC. Its protein product is CAWSEDRGVYGYTF.

This chain connects TRBV4-1 to TRBJ2-2; 9 positions match TRBD2. CDR3 length: 21 amino acids. Germline values: CDR1 MGHRA, CDR2 YSYEKL. The trim removed 3 bases at V and 0 bases at J, leaving 17 bases unmatched. The CDR3 bases are TGCGCCAGCAGCCATCAACCTTGGGCCCTAGCGGGGTCGTCGAACACCGGGGAGCTGTTTTTT. This encodes CASSHQPWALAGSSNTGELFF.

The chain links TRBV25-1 to TRBJ1-6; 7 nucleotides align to TRBD1. V trimming: 5 bases; J trimming: 7 bases; junction bases outside the gene matches: 5. There are 14 residues in the CDR3. Germline values: CDR1 MGHDK, CDR2 SYGVNS. This CDR3 is CASSKGATNSPLHF. CDR3 nucleotides: TGTGCCAGCAGTAAGGGGGCGACCAATTCACCCCTCCACTTT.

V and J are TRBV4-3 and TRBJ2-1; D gene unclear. Germline assignment: CDR1 LGHNA and CDR2 YSLEER. The CDR3 covers 16 residues. V shed 0 bases and J shed 4 bases, with 13 bases lying between them. Here the CDR3 reads CASSQDEVGNYNEQFF. The CDR3 DNA sequence: TGCGCCAGCAGCCAAGATGAGGTGGGAAATTACAATGAGCAGTTCTTC.

DNA of the CDR3: TGTGCCAGCAGCCCCGACAGGGGTCCCTATGGCTACACCTTC. This translates into CASSPDRGPYGYTF. The gene calls are TRBV7-2 and TRBJ1-2; 8 bases align to TRBD1. The CDR3 has 14 residues. Trimming took 5 bases from V and 4 from J; bases not matched to a gene: 6. The germline V gene has CDR1 SGHTA and CDR2 FQGNSA.

The chain has TRBV6-5 and TRBJ1-4, with D unresolved. Germline V gene lookup returns CDR1 MNHEY and CDR2 SVGAGI. V was cut by 4 bases and J by 3 bases, with 9 bases left in between. The CDR3 contains 14 residues. Here the CDR3 reads CASSSRESNEKLFF. Here the CDR3 DNA reads TGTGCCAGCAGTTCGAGGGAATCTAATGAAAAACTGTTTTTT.

The chain combines TRBV4-3 with TRBJ2-5, with D possibly matching TRBD1 (7 bases). Germline lookup yields CDR1 LGHNA and CDR2 YSLEER. V was trimmed by 3 bases and J by 2 bases, leaving 10 bases between them. The length of the CDR3 is 14 residues. The CDR3 reads CASSQGGQQETQYF. The CDR3 region has the DNA TGCGCCAGCAGCCAGGGGGGACAGCAAGAGACCCAGTACTTC.

The V and J genes are TRBV5-6 and TRBJ1-5; 9 nucleotides align to TRBD1. Germline V gene sequence: CDR1 SGHDT, CDR2 YYEEEE. CDR3 length equals 16 residues. The V segment lost 4 bases and the J segment 4 bases; nucleotides outside the gene matches: 9. CDR3 sequence: CASSVTRTGANQPQHF. CDR3 nucleotide sequence: TGTGCCAGCAGCGTGACCCGGACAGGGGCAAATCAGCCCCAGCATTTT.